This TCR beta chain came from a study of technical replicates of blood from a few donors. Sequencing used immunoSEQ multiplex PCR; TCRdb keeps in-frame clones, though not all of them. Among roughly 40,000 clones listed, around 96% were seen once. CDR3 length: 15 residues. Germline V CDR1 and CDR2: MNHNS, SASEGT. Deletions cut 7 bases from V and 1 base from J, with 16 bases between. This clone was counted a single time. This chain connects TRBV6-1 to TRBJ1-2; no definite D call. The sample taken for sequencing was T cells isolated from PBMCs. The receptor was isolated from a human donor in good health. This CDR3 is CASIVGIASNYGYTF. The CDR3 DNA is TGTGCCAGCATTGTCGGGATTGCGAGTAACTATGGCTACACCTTC.